The entry below describes one TCR beta chain. These data originate in a study of cytomegalovirus exposure and HLA in healthy donors. Germline-derived CDR1 and CDR2 are MNHNY and SVGAGI (reference sequence). V was trimmed by 10 bases and J by 5 bases, leaving 14 bases between them. This CDR3 spans 12 amino acids. The study ran its PCR with 60 Vbeta and 13 Jbeta primers. Measured with immunoSEQ multiplex PCR; TCRdb has only the in-frame clones, and not every one. This table holds 85,000 to 100,000 clones, almost 85% found once. This clonotype was obtained from a woman between 18 and 29 years old in good health and CMV-seropositive. The rearrangement joins TRBV6-6 to TRBJ2-5; D is uncertain. Material: PBMCs. The CDR3: CATREAPETQYF. CDR3 sequence (DNA): TGTGCCACCCGAGAGGCTCCGGAGACCCAGTACTTC.